The 19 T cell receptor beta chains reported below all come from one sample, sequenced in a study of PD-1 blockade in classical Hodgkin lymphoma. The time point denotes: newly diagnosed, previously untreated cHL patient sample. From thawed PBMCs, CD4+ T cells were purified using magnetic negative selection. The data were produced by immunoSEQ multiplex PCR, yet TCRdb's version contains in-frame clones alone and is incomplete. The sample has 20,000 to 25,000 clones; 90% to 95% are singletons. The sample consisted of CD4+ T cells from blood. These receptors all stem from a human donor with classical Hodgkin lymphoma.

V gene TRBV4-1 combines with J gene TRBJ2-3; TRBD1 agrees at 7 bases. Germline V gives CDR1 MGHRA, CDR2 YSYEKL. The CDR3 runs to 15 residues. The V gene end was trimmed by 5 bases and the J gene end by 0 bases; junction bases not matched to a gene: 5. The CDR3 DNA reads as TGCGCCAGCAGCTCCTGGGACAGTAGCACAGATACGCAGTATTTT. This encodes CASSSWDSSTDTQYF.

J is TRBJ2-5 and V is TRBV4-2; no clear D. The better agreement between TRBJ2-7 and the DNA end casts doubt on the J call. Germline CDR1 and CDR2: LGHNA and YNFKEQ. The CDR3 consists of 14 residues. This chain's CDR3 is CASSQALGSYEQYF. The CDR3 DNA sequence: TGTGCCAGCAGCCAAGCCTTGGGTTCCTACGAGCAGTACTTC.

The rearrangement uses TRBV4-2 and TRBJ1-2; 7 positions agree with TRBD1. There are 15 residues in the CDR3. V was clipped by 1 base and J by 1 base; unmatched bases: 3. Germline assignment: CDR1 LGHNA and CDR2 YNFKEQ. In DNA form, the CDR3 reads TGTGCCAGCAGCCAAGTCGGACAGGATAACTATGGCTACACCTTC. Protein sequence: CASSQVGQDNYGYTF.

This clone is a singleton in its sample. This chain links TRBV4-2 with TRBJ1-1, with TRBD1 as a possible D gene (6 bases). The V end was cut by 3 bases, the J end by 0 bases, with 14 bases between. Germline loops: CDR1 LGHNA, CDR2 YNFKEQ. The CDR3 totals 16 residues. The DNA for the CDR3 is TGTGCCAGCAGCCAGTCCGGGACAAGGATGAACACTGAAGCTTTCTTT. Encoded protein: CASSQSGTRMNTEAFF.

This chain joins TRBV11-2 and TRBJ2-1, with 9 nucleotides matching TRBD1. Germline CDR1 reads SGHAT; CDR2 reads FQNNGV. V gave up 5 bases and J gave up 2 bases; unmatched junction bases: 10. The CDR3 sequence is 17 residues long. CDR3 DNA: TGTGCCAGCAGCCGAAGGGGTGGGACAGGGACCTACAATGAGCAGTTCTTC. Its protein is CASSRRGGTGTYNEQFF. The complete variable domain, with remaining parts taken from reference TRBV11-2 and TRBJ2-1, reads EAGVAQSPRYKIIEKRQSVAFWCNPISGHATLYWYQQILGQGPKLLIQFQNNGVVDDSQLPKDRFSAERLKGVDSTLKIQPAKLEDSAVYLCASSRRGGTGTYNEQFFGPGTRLTVL.

V is TRBV27 and J is TRBJ1-4; no clear D. CDR3 length equals 13 residues. Per the germline V gene, CDR1 is MNHEY and CDR2 is SMNVEV (reference sequence). The germline V and J ends were trimmed by 2 bases and 8 bases, with 9 bases remaining between them. CDR3 DNA: TGTGCCAGCAGTTTAACGGGAGAAGAAAAACTGTTTTTT. It codes for CASSLTGEEKLFF.

A single count supports this clone. At one end the junction does not follow the germline gene, possibly because of a read error. The chain recombines TRBV10-3 with TRBJ2-3; D is uncertain. Germline CDR1 and CDR2: ENHRY and SYGVKD. The CDR3 has 14 amino acids. CDR3 sequence reads: CAIRDAGPQVTQYF. Written as DNA, the CDR3 is TGTGCCATCCGTGACGCTGGCCCACAAGTGACGCAGTATTTT.

V is TRBV19 and J is TRBJ1-3; the D is unclear. Germline values: CDR1 LNHDA, CDR2 SQIVND (reference sequence). This CDR3 comprises 11 residues. V was trimmed by 7 bases and J by 8 bases, leaving 9 bases between them. The CDR3 nucleotides read TGTGCCAGTAAGAGGAAGGACACCATATATTTT. Its protein product is CASKRKDTIYF.

This sequence joins TRBV7-2 and TRBJ1-1; a weak D match, TRBD1 (6 bases). V was clipped by 3 bases and J by 3 bases, with 14 bases between them. The CDR3 has 15 residues. In germline, CDR1 is SGHTA, CDR2 FQGNSA. This CDR3 reads CASSFGGLRHTEAFF. DNA of the CDR3: TGTGCCAGCAGCTTTGGGGGGCTGAGGCACACTGAAGCTTTCTTT. The whole variable domain, filled in from reference TRBV7-2 and TRBJ1-1, reads GAGVSQSPSNKVTEKGKDVELRCDPISGHTALYWYRQSLGQGLEFLIYFQGNSAPDKSGLPSDRFSAERTGGSVSTLTIQRTQQEDSAVYLCASSFGGLRHTEAFFGQGTRLTVV.

The CDR3 region has the DNA TGTGCCAGCAGTGCCACCGGGATGGGGCATACGCAGTATTTT. Translating gives CASSATGMGHTQYF. The rearrangement links TRBV25-1 to TRBJ2-3; either TRBD1 or TRBD2 may fit D (5 bases each). From germline, CDR1 is MGHDK and CDR2 SYGVNS. The CDR3 loop spans 14 amino acids. Trimming stripped 4 bases from V and 7 bases from J, with 15 bases between.

V gene TRBV2 combines with J gene TRBJ2-5; 10 bases are shared with TRBD2. With the DNA end fitting TRBJ2-7 better, the J assignment may be wrong. In germline, CDR1 is SNHLY, CDR2 FYNNEI. This CDR3 comprises 13 residues. In nucleotides, the CDR3 is TGTGCTAGCGGGGGGACTAGCGTGTACGAGCAGTACTTC. Translated: CASGGTSVYEQYF.

With respect to this clone: An end of the junction differs from the germline gene, which may be a read error. The chain recombines TRBV7-7 with TRBJ1-4, with D uncertain. The CDR3 is made up of 15 amino acids. Looked up from germline, CDR1 is SSHAT and CDR2 is FNYEAQ (reference sequence). The CDR3 is CASSLAGGNEEKLFF. Here the CDR3 DNA reads TGTGCTAGCAGCTTAGCGGGCGGGAATGAAGAAAAACTGTTTTTT. The entire variable domain, with the rest obtained from reference TRBV7-7 and TRBJ1-4, is as follows: GAGVSQSPRYKVTKRGQDVTLRCDPISSHATLYWYQQALGQGPEFLTYFNYEAQPDKSGLPSDRFSAERPEGSISTLTIQRTEQRDSAMYRCASSLAGGNEEKLFFGSGTQLSVL.

The chain joins TRBV2 to TRBJ2-5, with a possible D match to TRBD1 (6 bases). The germline V gene encodes CDR1 SNHLY and CDR2 FYNNEI. The CDR3 covers 13 residues. Deletions cut 7 bases from V and 4 bases from J, with 13 bases between. CDR3 protein: CASTDRGLETQYF. Written as DNA, the CDR3 is TGTGCCAGCACCGATAGGGGGTTAGAGACCCAGTACTTC.

V usage is TRBV7-8 and J usage is TRBJ1-1; tentative D call: TRBD1 (6 bases). The germline gives CDR1 SGHVS, CDR2 FQNEAQ. Trimming removed 1 base from V and 1 base from J, with 7 bases in between. CDR3 length: 14 amino acids. The CDR3 region is CASSLVGGNTEAFF. CDR3 DNA: TGTGCCAGCAGCTTAGTAGGGGGGAACACTGAAGCTTTCTTT.

The chain is built from TRBV7-2 and TRBJ2-3; 8 bases fit TRBD1. V lost 4 bases, J lost 3 bases, and 6 bases stayed unmatched. From germline, CDR1 is SGHTA and CDR2 FQGNSA. The CDR3 is 15 amino acids. DNA for the CDR3: TGTGCCAGCAGCTGGCGGCAGGGGGCAACAGATACGCAGTATTTT. Encoded protein: CASSWRQGATDTQYF.

V gene TRBV5-1 combines with J gene TRBJ2-1, with D possibly being TRBD2 (6 bases). There are 14 residues in the CDR3. The germline V gene has CDR1 SGHRS and CDR2 YFSETQ. The germline V and J ends were trimmed by 7 bases and 2 bases, with 13 bases remaining between them. The CDR3 bases are TGCGCCAGCGGGGCCCGCGGGGCCTACAATGAGCAGTTCTTC. Residues: CASGARGAYNEQFF. Full variable domain (outside the CDR3, taken from reference TRBV5-1 and TRBJ2-1): KAGVTQTPRYLIKTRGQQVTLSCSPISGHRSVSWYQQTPGQGLQFLFEYFSETQRNKGNFPGRFSGRQFSNSRSEMNVSTLELGDSALYLCASGARGAYNEQFFGPGTRLTVL.

The J gene is TRBJ2-1, the V gene TRBV2, with unresolved D. CDR1 SNHLY and CDR2 FYNNEI come from the germline V gene. The CDR3 is 12 amino acids. V was pared by 3 bases and J by 6 bases, with 6 bases between. CDR3: CASSDAANEQFF. The CDR3 bases are TGTGCCAGCAGTGACGCAGCCAATGAGCAGTTCTTC. The entire variable domain, with the rest obtained from reference TRBV2 and TRBJ2-1, is as follows: EPEVTQTPSHQVTQMGQEVILRCVPISNHLYFYWYRQILGQKVEFLVSFYNNEISEKSEIFDDQFSVERPDGSNFTLKIRSTKLEDSAMYFCASSDAANEQFFGPGTRLTVL.

The CDR3 region is CASRPTGGTEAFF. Written as DNA, the CDR3 is TGTGCCAGCAGACCTACAGGGGGCACTGAAGCTTTCTTT. The rearrangement uses TRBV6-5 and TRBJ1-1; TRBD1 aligns across 8 bases. The V gene end was trimmed by 6 bases and the J gene end by 4 bases; junction bases not matched to a gene: 4. Germline lookup yields CDR1 MNHEY and CDR2 SVGAGI. The CDR3 runs to 13 residues.

With respect to this clone: Mismatch with germline at one junction end may stem from a read error. The genes are TRBV12-5 and TRBJ2-3; tentatively, D is TRBD1 or TRBD2 (6 bases each). There are 12 residues in the CDR3. Germline V gives CDR1 LGHNT, CDR2 FRNRAP. As DNA, the CDR3 is TGTGCTAGTGGTCTCCACGGGGGCGCGATGGGATTT. It yields the protein CASGLHGGAMGF.